The text below deals with one TCR beta chain. The antigen it binds to is not known. No much larger clone exists at a distance of one base, and base qualities are not known. The sample's time point label, in plain terms: about 28 days (+/-7) after the second vaccine dose. AZD1222 recipients with second doses at about 4 weeks or about 12 weeks were pooled, because spike-specific TCR depth and breadth did not differ between schedules. The vaccinee samples were drawn from two UK trials, COV001 and COV002, one of which was a single-blind randomized controlled phase 2/3 trial testing AZD1222 (ChAdOx1 nCoV-19) in healthy adults. For TCRbeta chain sequencing, PBMC samples were collected from trial participants at day 0 and at day 28 after the second dose. The CDR1 and CDR2 encoded by the germline V gene (reference sequence) are MNHEY and SMNVEV. Measured from the cysteine to the phenylalanine, the CDR3 is 15 residues long. Kept here is only the CDR3 DNA, which spans 45 bases and is read in frame from base 1. At the junction V is shortened by 3 bases and J by 4 bases; bases outside the gene matches: 7.

This sample is part of a study of T cell responses to AZD1222 COVID-19 vaccine listed by TCRdb under 2021. Background for the entire study: A total of 230 to 250 trial participants underwent TCR sequencing, of whom some 200 had received two doses of AZD1222 and 26 had received two doses of the MenACWY control vaccine. Trial participants were enrolled by age into 18-55, 56-69 and 70-plus year subgroups, with around 150, 28 and 57 TCR-sequenced participants respectively.

The CDR3 regions of human TCRbeta chains were analyzed by immunosequencing. The source study handled its data this way. TCRs in the repertoires were matched against a reference library of SARS-CoV-2-specific TCRs that had been generated with the MIRA antigen-specificity platform. Breadth was defined as the fraction of unique TCRs that were SARS-CoV-2-associated, and depth was defined as the fraction of total T cells that were SARS-CoV-2-associated. Using the MIRA data, each spike-specific TCR was mapped to the spike region that the TCR reacts to and placed in a CD4 or CD8 class. Log10-transformed breadth and depth values were compared by one-way ANOVA with Sidak's multiple comparisons tests. As stored in TCRdb, this immuneACCESS dataset retains in-frame rearrangements with V and J assigned. A fraction of the clones does not appear; measured against another copy, unresolved V genes explain less than half of the discrepancy, and the remainder lacks a known reason. V, J and clone size are taken as reported in that table, and D and trimming were inferred from the DNA itself. The sample table records 90,000 or so clones; over 85% of these occur just once. The ten largest clones add up to over 4% of the sample.

What the study reported, not specific to this receptor: Because no day 14 peak-response samples were available, repertoires were characterized only after the peak T cell response. Spike-specific TCR breadth and depth rose significantly after two AZD1222 doses compared with day 0 and with MenACWY recipients. Participants were mostly white British, with more females than males. The authors suggested clonal diversity may have been underestimated. The whole spike protein was spanned by vaccine-associated CD4 TCRs, and dominant responses were seen in regions 160-218 and 743-854. Conclusions about previously exposed vaccinees were limited because only 5 or 6 AZD1222 recipients were SARS-CoV-2 seropositive at baseline. Reportedly, almost half of the unique spike-specific TCRs recognized epitopes lying outside the regions that are mutated in the B.1.351 and B.1.1.7 variants. In the small 56-69-year group, the increase in depth fell short of significance, most likely because of low power.

This TCR derives from an adult who received the AZD1222 COVID-19 vaccine. Source: peripheral blood, taken 28 days after the second AZD1222 dose. The sequence links TRBV27 to TRBJ2-7; TRBD1 agrees with 9 junctional bases. The DNA is as follows: TGTGCCAGCAGTTTGACAGGGGGTCCTGGGTACGAGCAGTACTTC. Its translation is CASSLTGGPGYEQYF.